The sample holds a few counts of the clone carrying this T cell receptor beta chain. Its antigen is currently unknown. The data stem from a study of beta chain features in type 1 diabetes. Regarding the study as a whole: Patients with type 1 diabetes carried fewer insertions and had more deletions at their VDJ junctions.

What was sequenced were expressed TCRB transcripts, since all of the isolated RNA had been reverse transcribed. Method: immunoSEQ multiplex PCR; TCRdb's copy keeps in-frame clones and lacks some. The table lists about 320,000 clones, approximately 15% of them singletons. Trimming cost V 3 bases and J 6 bases; bases outside gene matches: 2. The germline V gene has CDR1 LGHNA and CDR2 YSLEER. The CDR3 is 14 amino acids. The chain uses TRBV4-3 and TRBJ1-5; 10 positions agree with TRBD1. Specimen: central memory CD4+ T cells from blood. The sequence was collected from a man younger than 40 in good health. The CDR3 reads CASSQGTGVQPQHF. CDR3 nucleotides: TGCGCCAGCAGCCAGGGGACAGGGGTTCAGCCCCAGCATTTT.